These 21 T cell receptor beta chains were all obtained from the same sample, sequenced in a study of blood T cell repertoires in COVID-19. Profiling relied on immunoSEQ multiplex PCR, and the TCRdb table lists in-frame clones only, not all of them. The repertoire consists of under 200,000 clones, with less than 90% occurring once and the leading ten covering approximately 2.3%. The sequenced sample consisted of peripheral blood. All receptors come from a man aged 70 or older with active or convalescent COVID-19.

This chain joins TRBV2 and TRBJ1-3, with D maybe TRBD1 (5 bases). The CDR3 sequence is 15 residues long. Germline-derived CDR1 and CDR2 are SNHLY and FYNNEI. The V gene lost 7 bases and the J gene lost 4 bases, with 17 bases spanning the gap. DNA of the CDR3: TGTGCCAGCACCCCGGGACTTAGAAGGGGAAACACCATATATTTT. Translating it yields CASTPGLRRGNTIYF.

V and J are TRBV6-5 and TRBJ2-5; TRBD2 agrees at 9 bases. There are 14 residues in the CDR3. V lost 7 bases to trimming and J lost 5 bases; unmatched junction nucleotides: 8. The germline V gene has CDR1 MNHEY and CDR2 SVGAGI. The CDR3 reads CASMSGGPEETQYF. The CDR3 DNA reads as TGTGCCAGCATGAGCGGGGGGCCCGAGGAGACCCAGTACTTC.

In its sample, this clone was seen once. This chain links TRBV5-6 with TRBJ2-7; D uncertain. V gave up 2 bases and J gave up 5 bases, with 11 bases separating them. The CDR3 totals 13 residues. Germline V gives CDR1 SGHDT, CDR2 YYEEEE. CDR3 protein: CASSFRFLNEQYF. DNA for the CDR3: TGTGCCAGCAGCTTTCGGTTCCTCAACGAGCAGTACTTC.

The chain links TRBV3-1 (or the pseudogene TRBV3-2) to TRBJ2-1, with TRBD2 identical over 8 bases. From germline, CDR1 is LGHDT and CDR2 YNNKEL (reference sequence). With V trimmed by 3 bases and J by 6 bases, 7 bases remained unmatched. The CDR3 sequence is 15 residues long. CDR3 nucleotide sequence: TGTGCCAGCAGCCACGCGGGGGGCGAAGTCAATGAGCAGTTCTTC. It yields the protein CASSHAGGEVNEQFF.

The V gene is TRBV7-2, the J gene TRBJ1-5, with 8 bases identical to TRBD1. V shed 5 bases and J 6 bases; nucleotides not matched to a gene: 3. In germline, CDR1 is SGHTA, CDR2 FQGNSA. The CDR3 extends over 13 amino acids. For the CDR3, the DNA is TGTGCCAGCAGCCTAGGACAGGGTCAGCCCCAGCATTTT. Translation: CASSLGQGQPQHF.

The gene calls are TRBV24-1 and TRBJ2-5; perhaps TRBD1 as D (6 bases). Between the trimmed V and J ends, which lost 5 bases and 2 bases, there was a span of 11 bases. The CDR3 totals 14 residues. Germline V gene sequence: CDR1 KGHDR, CDR2 SFDVKD. CDR3 protein: CATSVTGLQETQYF. DNA for the CDR3: TGTGCCACCAGTGTAACAGGGCTACAAGAGACCCAGTACTTC.

Points on this clone: This CDR3 is also generated by other DNA sequences in the sample. The chain recombines TRBV2 with TRBJ1-1; TRBD1 is a possible D gene (6 bases). CDR1 and CDR2 (germline): SNHLY, FYNNEI. With 2 bases removed from V and 6 bases from J, the gap between germline ends came to 7 bases. The CDR3 totals 12 residues. The CDR3 DNA sequence: TGTGCCAGCAGTGAACAGGGGCCTGAAGCTTTCTTT. Its protein product is CASSEQGPEAFF.

The chain recombines TRBV2 with TRBJ2-7; 10 nucleotides line up with TRBD2. From germline, CDR1 is SNHLY and CDR2 FYNNEI. There are 14 residues in the CDR3. J was trimmed by 5 bases and V by 6 bases; bases with no gene match: 7. Here the CDR3 reads CASRAGLATHEQYF. The CDR3 DNA reads TGTGCCAGCAGGGCGGGACTAGCGACCCACGAGCAGTACTTC.

This clone was counted only a few times. The chain employs TRBV7-9 and TRBJ2-3, with a possible D match to TRBD2 (6 bases). Germline values: CDR1 SEHNR, CDR2 FQNEAQ (reference sequence). V shed 3 bases and J shed 0 bases, with 13 bases lying between them. The CDR3 has 16 amino acids. Here the CDR3 reads CASSFGGPQSTDTQYF. CDR3 sequence (DNA): TGTGCCAGCAGCTTCGGAGGGCCACAGAGCACAGATACGCAGTATTTT.

This rearrangement joins TRBV7-2 to TRBJ2-5, with a weak D call TRBD2 (5 bases). The CDR3 length is 16 residues. Trimming took 0 bases from V and 4 from J, leaving 15 bases between them. Germline values: CDR1 SGHTA, CDR2 FQGNSA. CDR3 sequence: CASSLATLLRGETQYF. The CDR3 DNA sequence: TGTGCCAGCAGCTTAGCGACCCTCCTACGGGGAGAGACCCAGTACTTC.

The chain joins TRBV28 to TRBJ2-5; 8 nucleotides agree with TRBD2. Looked up from germline, CDR1 is MDHEN and CDR2 is SYDVKM. This CDR3 has 16 amino acids. Losses at the gene ends were 1 base for V and 7 bases for J; bases not matched to a gene: 11. The CDR3 protein is CASSLFTSGIHGTQYF. CDR3 sequence (DNA): TGTGCCAGCAGTTTATTTACTAGCGGCATCCATGGGACCCAGTACTTC.

Only one count was recorded for this clone. The V and J genes are TRBV13 and TRBJ1-2; no clear D gene. This CDR3 is 14 amino acids long. CDR1 is PRHDT and CDR2 is FYEKMQ in the germline V gene (reference sequence). Trimming stripped 4 bases from V and 2 bases from J, with 11 bases between. This CDR3 reads CASSSRIGNYGYTF. The DNA of the CDR3 is TGTGCCAGCAGCTCGCGGATCGGAAACTATGGCTACACCTTC. The full variable domain, completed using reference TRBV13 and TRBJ1-2, is AAGVIQSPRHLIKEKRETATLKCYPIPRHDTVYWYQQGPGQDPQFLISFYEKMQSDKGSIPDRFSAQQFSDYHSELNMSSLELGDSALYFCASSSRIGNYGYTFGSGTRLTVV.

The rearrangement uses TRBV24-1 and TRBJ2-6; 8 bases align to TRBD1. J lost 4 bases, V lost 9 bases, and 4 bases had no gene match. The CDR3 contains 14 residues. Germline loops: CDR1 KGHDR, CDR2 SFDVKD. The chain's CDR3 is CATQGAGGANVLTF. The CDR3 region has the DNA TGTGCCACCCAGGGGGCTGGGGGGGCCAACGTCCTGACTTTC.

The V gene is TRBV5-1, the J gene TRBJ1-5; the match to TRBD1 covers 10 bases. The CDR3 consists of 16 residues. Germline V gene sequence: CDR1 SGHRS, CDR2 YFSETQ. With 2 bases clipped from V and 5 bases from J, the junction kept 7 bases outside the gene matches. The CDR3 spells CASSLGDRGLDQPQHF. In DNA form, the CDR3 reads TGCGCCAGCAGCTTAGGGGACAGGGGTTTGGATCAGCCCCAGCATTTT.

This chain connects TRBV5-4 to TRBJ2-2, with TRBD2 matching 9 bases. CDR1 is SGHNT and CDR2 is YYREEE in the germline V gene (reference sequence). After removal of 3 bases from V and 6 bases from J, the junction contained 6 bases not matched to a gene. The CDR3 extends over 15 amino acids. CDR3 amino acids: CASSSGTSTSGELFF. The CDR3 DNA reads TGTGCCAGCAGCTCCGGGACTAGCACGTCCGGGGAGCTGTTTTTT.

This clone was seen more than once but under ten times. The chain links TRBV4-1 to TRBJ2-5, with D possibly TRBD1 on 6 matching bases. Germline CDR1 MGHRA, CDR2 YSYEKL. This CDR3 region has 15 residues. The V end was cut by 2 bases, the J end by 0 bases, with 10 bases between. The DNA for the CDR3 is TGCGCCAGCAGCCAACACGGGACAAACCAAGAGACCCAGTACTTC. This encodes CASSQHGTNQETQYF.

The chain combines TRBV9 with TRBJ2-3; 7 positions match TRBD2. Germline CDR1 and CDR2: SGDLS and YYNGEE. The CDR3 loop spans 17 amino acids. V lost 0 bases, J lost 0 bases, and 7 bases stayed unmatched. CDR3 nucleotides: TGTGCCAGCAGCGTAGGAATAGCGGGCCATAGCACAGATACGCAGTATTTT. It is translated as CASSVGIAGHSTDTQYF.

The CDR3 DNA sequence: TGTGCCAGCAGTTACTTTCCCTTAGCGGGAGTCCTGACAGATACGCAGTATTTT. Its protein product is CASSYFPLAGVLTDTQYF. The V and J genes are TRBV6-2 or TRBV6-3 and TRBJ2-3, with 9 positions matching TRBD2. Germline V lookup: CDR1 MNHEY, CDR2 SVGEGT. This CDR3 region has 18 residues. The trim removed 1 base at V and 3 bases at J, leaving 11 bases unmatched.

This chain connects TRBV4-3 to TRBJ2-7, with 7 bases identical to TRBD2. CDR3 length: 18 amino acids. Trimming took 1 base from V and 0 from J; bases not matched to a gene: 12. Germline CDR1 reads LGHNA; CDR2 reads YSLEER. The CDR3, as DNA: TGCGCCAGCAGCCAAGTCACCCGGGGGGTAGCGCGCTCCTACGAGCAGTACTTC. Its translation is CASSQVTRGVARSYEQYF.

This rearrangement joins TRBV7-2 to TRBJ2-1; TRBD1 matches 10 bases. The germline CDR1 and CDR2 sequences are SGHTA and FQGNSA. There are 16 residues in the CDR3. The V gene end was trimmed by 4 bases and the J gene end by 4 bases; junction bases not matched to a gene: 7. CDR3 in amino acids: CASSSGTGASYNEQFF. The CDR3 coding sequence is TGTGCCAGCAGCTCCGGGACAGGGGCATCATACAATGAGCAGTTCTTC. Using reference TRBV7-2 and TRBJ2-1 for the parts outside the CDR3, the full variable domain is GAGVSQSPSNKVTEKGKDVELRCDPISGHTALYWYRQSLGQGLEFLIYFQGNSAPDKSGLPSDRFSAERTGGSVSTLTIQRTQQEDSAVYLCASSSGTGASYNEQFFGPGTRLTVL.

The chain joins TRBV7-9 to TRBJ2-7; 12 bases line up with TRBD1. The CDR3 totals 14 residues. Losses at the gene ends were 5 bases for V and 5 bases for J; bases not matched to a gene: 4. CDR1 is SEHNR, CDR2 FQNEAQ, per germline (reference sequence). DNA for the CDR3: TGTGCCAGCAGCCAGGGACAGGGGGCCCACGAGCAGTACTTC. Translating it yields CASSQGQGAHEQYF.